This T cell receptor (beta chain) was sequenced in a study of T-cell reconstitution after alpha-beta-depleted transplantation in children (dated by TCRdb to 2016 to 2017). Concerning the study at large: The study quantitatively tracked T-cell immune reconstitution after TCRalphabeta/CD19-depleted allogeneic hematopoietic cell transplantation in children using TCR repertoire profiling.

This clonotype has at least ten counts. Its specific antigen is unknown. One base away there is no much larger clone; base qualities are not given. CDR1 and CDR2, looked up from the germline V gene (reference sequence), are SGHNT and YYREEE. The CDR3 goes from the cysteine to the phenylalanine over 12 residues. Only the CDR3 portion is preserved as DNA: 36 bases, with reading frame beginning at the first base. V and J are truncated by 4 bases and 4 bases respectively, leaving an intervening sequence of 7 bases. The protocol used for the library was PCR. Sequencing relied on an Illumina HiSeq 2500. TCR libraries were prepared with molecular barcoding, using unique molecular identifiers to normalize TCRbeta repertoire quantification. The public reads were reprocessed in TCRdb via fastp at Q25 and MiXCR, keeping in-frame beta chains. For every CDR3 protein sequence, its rows merge into one entry that carries the most common genes and DNA. In this sample the table shows some 240,000 distinct CDR3 sequences, around 13% of which occur a single time. The biggest ten clones account for 2.6% of the sample.

The source is a human donor who donated a stem cell graft to a child with acute lymphoblastic leukemia. This sample comprised PBMCs from the stem cell graft donor, obtained from the stem cell graft. This chain is built from TRBV5-4 and TRBJ2-3, with no reliable assignment of the D segment. The bases read TGTGCCAGCAGCATTCCCCCAGATACGCAGTATTTT. Its protein reads: CASSIPPDTQYF. Reference TRBV5-4 and TRBJ2-3 proteins supply the regions before and after the CDR3; the full variable domain is: ETGVTQSPTHLIKTRGQQVTLRCSSQSGHNTVSWYQQALGQGPQFIFQYYREEENGRGNFPPRFSGLQFPNYSSELNVNALELDDSALYLCASSIPPDTQYFGPGTRLTVL.